Below are 30 T cell receptor beta chains sequenced from a single sample in a study of blood T cells in healthy people across ages. Combining a sample-barcoded 5' primer with a J-beta primer mix, a second PCR ran for roughly 7 to 12 cycles. From the 5' RACE reads, TCRdb called clonotypes with MiXCR, one entry per CDR3 protein. The profile shows approximately 690,000 distinct CDR3 sequences, 58% of them singletons. The source material was blood. These receptors were taken from a man between 60 and 75 years old in good health.

The chain recombines TRBV12-3 or TRBV12-4 with TRBJ1-2; D unclear. This CDR3 is built from 12 residues. Trimming shortened V by 2 bases and J by 12 bases, and 13 bases separated the two germline ends. The CDR3, as DNA: TGTGCCAGCAGTTTAAGTCGGGCCAAGAACACCTTC. It is translated as CASSLSRAKNTF.

This clonotype was counted a few times. The chain uses TRBV5-1 and TRBJ2-7, with unresolved D. The CDR3 has 12 amino acids. CDR1 is SGHRS and CDR2 is YFSETQ in the germline V gene. V lost 5 bases to trimming and J lost 6 bases, with 12 bases between them. The CDR3 nucleotides read TGCGCCAGCAGTTTCGGGCTAGGCGAGCAGTACTTC. It specifies CASSFGLGEQYF.

V is TRBV7-9 and J is TRBJ2-3; D remains ambiguous. Deletions cut 0 bases from V and 0 bases from J, with 10 bases between. Germline V gene lookup returns CDR1 SEHNR and CDR2 FQNEAQ (reference sequence). The CDR3 extends over 16 amino acids. The chain's CDR3 is CASSLAVGTSTDTQYF. CDR3 bases: TGTGCCAGCAGCTTAGCGGTGGGAACTAGCACAGATACGCAGTATTTT.

The rearrangement links TRBV5-1 to TRBJ2-1, with 8 bases aligning to TRBD1. Germline CDR1 and CDR2: SGHRS and YFSETQ. The V gene end was trimmed by 1 base and the J gene end by 1 base; junction bases not matched to a gene: 4. The CDR3 covers 16 residues. The DNA of the CDR3 is TGCGCCAGCAGCTTGCAGGGGGCAAAGTCCTACAATGAGCAGTTCTTC. Translating gives CASSLQGAKSYNEQFF.

This clonotype was recorded a few times. The chain is built from TRBV29-1 and TRBJ2-5; TRBD2 matches at 8 bases. J lost 4 bases, V lost 1 base, and 5 bases had no gene match. The CDR3 sequence is 14 residues long. The germline V gene has CDR1 SQVTM and CDR2 ANQGSEA. The CDR3 reads CSVEVSGIGETQYF. DNA for the CDR3: TGCAGCGTTGAAGTTAGCGGGATCGGAGAGACCCAGTACTTC.

In its sample, this clonotype was seen once. The CDR3 here is CASSPGKGRAGTYEQYF. The CDR3, as DNA: TGTGCCAGCAGTCCCGGCAAGGGACGAGCGGGGACCTACGAGCAGTACTTC. This chain uses TRBV25-1 with TRBJ2-7; 7 bases fit TRBD2. This CDR3 is built from 17 residues. Germline V CDR1 and CDR2: MGHDK, SYGVNS. J gave up 2 bases and V 5 bases, and 15 bases lay outside the gene matches.

This clonotype was recorded a few times. This sequence joins TRBV5-6 and TRBJ2-1; perhaps D is TRBD1 or TRBD2 (5 bases each). The length of the CDR3 is 15 residues. Germline assignment: CDR1 SGHDT and CDR2 YYEEEE. The V and J ends lost 5 bases and 2 bases respectively, with 14 bases between them. CDR3 amino acids: CASSLPQGPYNEQFF. The DNA for the CDR3 is TGTGCCAGCAGTCTCCCCCAGGGACCCTACAATGAGCAGTTCTTC.

The chain has TRBV29-1 and TRBJ2-3; D is unresolved. The V gene's germline CDR1 is SQVTM and CDR2 ANQGSEA. V shed 4 bases and J shed 4 bases, with 12 bases lying between them. This CDR3 has 13 amino acids. The CDR3, as DNA: TGCAGCGTTGCTATGGGATCTCCAGATACGCAGTATTTT. Its translation is CSVAMGSPDTQYF.

The rearrangement joins TRBV5-1 to TRBJ2-5; possibly TRBD1 or TRBD2 for D (5 bases each). The CDR3 runs 16 residues. CDR1 and CDR2 (germline): SGHRS, YFSETQ. V was clipped by 0 bases and J by 11 bases, with 23 bases between them. CDR3 residues: CASSLEVGAVGSEQYF. The CDR3 coding sequence is TGCGCCAGCAGCTTGGAGGTCGGGGCCGTGGGGTCAGAGCAGTACTTC.

The chain carries TRBV28 and TRBJ2-1, with D perhaps matching TRBD1 (6 bases). Trimming took off 5 bases at V and 4 bases at J, with 15 bases between the two ends. The V gene's germline CDR1 is MDHEN and CDR2 SYDVKM. CDR3 length: 15 amino acids. CDR3 amino acids: CASSATGPGYNEQFF. For the CDR3, the DNA is TGTGCCAGCAGTGCGACAGGTCCCGGGTACAATGAGCAGTTCTTC.

This clonotype occurred once. V and J are TRBV5-5 and TRBJ2-3; 11 positions agree with TRBD2. Trimming cost V 3 bases and J 5 bases; bases outside gene matches: 5. The CDR3 is 15 amino acids. From germline, CDR1 is SGHKS and CDR2 YYEKEE (reference sequence). The CDR3 DNA is TGTGCCAGCAGCTCTAGACTAGCGGGGTTAGATACGCAGTATTTT. Its translation: CASSSRLAGLDTQYF. Drawing the rest from reference TRBV5-5 and TRBJ2-3, the complete variable domain is DAGVTQSPTHLIKTRGQQVTLRCSPISGHKSVSWYQQVLGQGPQFIFQYYEKEERGRGNFPDRFSARQFPNYSSELNVNALLLGDSALYLCASSSRLAGLDTQYFGPGTRLTVL.

The rearrangement uses TRBV20-1 and TRBJ2-1; tentatively, D is TRBD1 or TRBD2 (6 bases each). CDR1 is DFQATT and CDR2 is SNEGSKA in the germline V gene (reference sequence). The CDR3 extends over 12 amino acids. The V end was cut by 6 bases, the J end by 8 bases, with 14 bases between. The CDR3 sequence: CSARGRGYEQFF. CDR3 DNA: TGCAGTGCCCGGGGGCGGGGCTATGAGCAGTTCTTC.

V and J are TRBV3-1 and TRBJ1-5, with D possibly matching TRBD1 (5 bases). The CDR3 spans 15 residues. V was trimmed by 4 bases and J by 5 bases, leaving 15 bases between them. CDR1 LGHDT and CDR2 YNNKEL come from the germline V gene (reference sequence). The CDR3: CASSPAGRGDQPQHF. CDR3 coding DNA: TGTGCCAGCAGCCCGGCAGGGAGGGGCGATCAGCCCCAGCATTTT.

This clonotype was picked up a small number of times. The V call is TRBV7-2, the J call TRBJ1-2; D possibly corresponds to TRBD1 (6 bases). CDR3 length equals 13 residues. Trimming took off 5 bases at V and 6 bases at J, with 13 bases between the two ends. Germline V CDR1 and CDR2: SGHTA, FQGNSA. In nucleotides, the CDR3 is TGTGCCAGCAGCATTCAGGGGTCGGATGGCTACACCTTC. Protein sequence: CASSIQGSDGYTF.

V is TRBV5-1 and J is TRBJ2-7; D gene uncertain. This CDR3 contains 14 residues. With 0 bases removed from V and 2 bases from J, the gap between germline ends came to 9 bases. Germline values: CDR1 SGHRS, CDR2 YFSETQ. CDR3 in amino acids: CASSLEVGTYEQYF. Here the CDR3 DNA reads TGCGCCAGCAGCTTGGAAGTAGGTACCTACGAGCAGTACTTC.

CDR3 DNA sequence: TGTGCCAGCAGCTTAGGGCAGGCTTGGACCGGGGAGCTGTTTTTT. It codes for CASSLGQAWTGELFF. The V gene is TRBV7-2, the J gene TRBJ2-2; D call uncertain. Per germline, CDR1 SGHTA and CDR2 FQGNSA. Trimming removed 1 base at V and 5 bases at J, with 11 bases between. The CDR3 consists of 15 residues. The complete variable domain, with remaining parts taken from reference TRBV7-2 and TRBJ2-2, reads GAGVSQSPSNKVTEKGKDVELRCDPISGHTALYWYRQSLGQGLEFLIYFQGNSAPDKSGLPSDRFSAERTGGSVSTLTIQRTQQEDSAVYLCASSLGQAWTGELFFGEGSRLTVL.

This chain joins TRBV6-1 and TRBJ1-5; possible D gene TRBD1, 5 bases. The V end was cut by 3 bases, the J end by 8 bases, with 11 bases between. The germline V gene encodes CDR1 MNHNS and CDR2 SASEGT. This CDR3 region has 13 residues. As DNA, the CDR3 is TGTGCCAGCAGTGATAGGGGCATAGAGCCCCAGCATTTT. The encoded protein is CASSDRGIEPQHF.

The V call is TRBV10-3, the J call TRBJ1-2; 9 bases are shared with TRBD1. V lost 6 bases and J lost 6; bases outside the gene matches: 11. The V gene's germline CDR1 is ENHRY and CDR2 SYGVKD. This CDR3 region has 15 residues. The CDR3 is CAIRGTGTIFNGYTF. DNA for the CDR3: TGTGCCATCAGAGGGACAGGGACGATTTTTAATGGCTACACCTTC.

This sequence joins TRBV12-3 or TRBV12-4 and TRBJ1-4; tentative D call: TRBD1 (5 bases). Deletions cut 5 bases from V and 3 bases from J, with 16 bases between. This CDR3 is built from 16 residues. In DNA form, the CDR3 reads TGTGCCAGCAGTCCTTTTCCGGGACTGTCTAATGAAAAACTGTTTTTT. It encodes CASSPFPGLSNEKLFF.

The V call is TRBV4-1, the J call TRBJ2-1; TRBD2 matches at 8 bases. Germline assignment: CDR1 MGHRA and CDR2 YSYEKL. The length of the CDR3 is 16 residues. Trimming took 0 bases from V and 14 from J; bases not matched to a gene: 15. CDR3: CASSQEGRRGDLGEFF. For the CDR3, the DNA is TGCGCCAGCAGCCAAGAGGGTCGGCGGGGGGACCTCGGTGAGTTCTTC.

Worth noting for this clonotype: This may be a read error, as it is one base from a much larger clone. The chain recombines TRBV28 with TRBJ2-7; D is uncertain. The J call could be wrong; TRBJ2-5 is a better fit for the DNA end. The length of the CDR3 is 15 residues. Germline V gene lookup returns CDR1 MDHEN and CDR2 SYDVKM. CDR3 sequence (DNA): TGTGCCAGCAGTAAGGCCCAGAGGCCAGGCGAGACCCAGTACTTC. Translating it yields CASSKAQRPGETQYF.

The V gene is TRBV5-1, the J gene TRBJ1-1; perhaps TRBD1 as D (6 bases). Germline V gene sequence: CDR1 SGHRS, CDR2 YFSETQ. The CDR3 is 17 amino acids. V gave up 0 bases and J gave up 5 bases, with 20 bases separating them. The chain's CDR3 is CASSLAWAGQRGTEAFF. The CDR3 DNA sequence: TGCGCCAGCAGCTTGGCCTGGGCAGGGCAAAGGGGGACTGAAGCTTTCTTT.

This clonotype was seen more than once but under ten times. The chain is built from TRBV4-1 and TRBJ2-7, with D possibly TRBD2 on 5 matching bases. V dropped 0 bases and J dropped 10 bases, with 16 bases sitting between them. The germline CDR1 and CDR2 sequences are MGHRA and YSYEKL. The CDR3 consists of 14 residues. This CDR3 is CASSQEWAEVPQYF. Written as DNA, the CDR3 is TGCGCCAGCAGCCAAGAGTGGGCGGAGGTTCCCCAGTACTTC.

V gene TRBV4-1 combines with J gene TRBJ2-4, with D unclear. With the DNA end fitting TRBJ2-7 better, the J assignment may be wrong. This CDR3 region has 14 residues. Germline CDR1 MGHRA, CDR2 YSYEKL. CDR3 DNA: TGCGCCAGCAGCCAAGGAGAAAAGATCGGCGAGCAGTACTTC. It specifies CASSQGEKIGEQYF.

This sequence joins TRBV29-1 and TRBJ2-1; 9 nucleotides line up with TRBD2. CDR1 and CDR2 (germline): SQVTM, ANQGSEA. After removal of 5 bases from V and 9 bases from J, the junction contained 14 bases not matched to a gene. This CDR3 is built from 15 residues. The CDR3 DNA sequence: TGCAGCGTTCCGCGGGGGGGCGGCGGAAGGAGTGAGCAGTTCTTC. Encoded protein: CSVPRGGGGRSEQFF.

The V call is TRBV5-1, the J call TRBJ2-5, with 9 bases fitting TRBD2. The CDR3 length is 16 residues. The V segment lost 0 bases and the J segment 4 bases; nucleotides outside the gene matches: 7. CDR1 is SGHRS and CDR2 is YFSETQ in the germline V gene. The CDR3 region has the DNA TGCGCCAGCAGCTTGGATGGGCGGGGGGGAGGAGAGACCCAGTACTTC. It specifies CASSLDGRGGGETQYF.

The gene calls are TRBV27 and TRBJ1-2; TRBD1 is a possible D gene (6 bases). The V end lost 1 base, the J end lost 6 bases, and 15 bases lay between the germline ends. Germline loops: CDR1 MNHEY, CDR2 SMNVEV (reference sequence). The CDR3 extends over 15 amino acids. CDR3 protein: CASSLWAGDFDGYTF. The DNA of the CDR3 is TGTGCCAGCAGTTTATGGGCAGGGGATTTCGATGGCTACACCTTC.

This clonotype was seen at least ten times. The V and J genes are TRBV7-2 and TRBJ2-3; the D gene could be TRBD1 or TRBD2 (5 bases each). This CDR3 has 14 residues. Germline V gene data show CDR1 as SGHTA and CDR2 as FQGNSA. The V end lost 1 base, the J end lost 6 bases, and 11 bases lay between the germline ends. In DNA form, the CDR3 reads TGTGCCAGCAGCTTAGGGGGGTTCGCGGATACGCAGTATTTT. This translates into CASSLGGFADTQYF.

This clonotype was counted only a few times. This chain joins TRBV29-1 and TRBJ1-2; maybe TRBD1 (6 bases). The CDR3 is made up of 12 amino acids. Germline V gives CDR1 SQVTM, CDR2 ANQGSEA. The V gene lost 7 bases and the J gene lost 1 base, with 10 bases spanning the gap. CDR3 sequence (DNA): TGCAGCGCTACACAGGGTAACTATGGCTACACCTTC. Protein: CSATQGNYGYTF.

The rearrangement links TRBV7-2 to TRBJ2-5, with D tentatively TRBD2 (6 bases). Trimming removed 5 bases from V and 1 base from J, with 14 bases in between. The germline V gene has CDR1 SGHTA and CDR2 FQGNSA. This CDR3 spans 15 amino acids. The CDR3 sequence is CASSPWGLSQETQYF. As DNA, the CDR3 is TGTGCCAGCAGCCCATGGGGACTTTCCCAAGAGACCCAGTACTTC.